These 9 T cell receptor beta chains came from one sample sequenced in a study of blood T cell repertoires in COVID-19. The data were produced by immunoSEQ multiplex PCR, yet TCRdb's version contains in-frame clones alone and is incomplete. Altogether roughly 39,000 clones are present, more than 90% being singletons, with the ten largest covering 4.5% to 7%. The source material was peripheral blood. The receptors come from a human donor in a cohort sampled during active COVID-19.

The chain uses TRBV20-1 and TRBJ1-4; D may be TRBD1 (5 bases). The V gene's germline CDR1 is DFQATT and CDR2 SNEGSKA (reference sequence). Trimming pared 3 bases from V and 8 bases from J, leaving 10 bases between. This CDR3 is built from 12 residues. The CDR3 sequence is CSASAGGEKLFF. Written as DNA, the CDR3 is TGCAGTGCTAGTGCTGGGGGGGAAAAACTGTTTTTT.

As concerns this clone: Other nucleotide sequences from this sample produce the same CDR3. The chain joins TRBV27 to TRBJ1-1; 11 bases align to TRBD1. The V gene end was trimmed by 6 bases and the J gene end by 4 bases; junction bases not matched to a gene: 4. CDR1 and CDR2 from the germline V gene are MNHEY and SMNVEV (reference sequence). The CDR3 length is 14 residues. The CDR3 DNA reads TGTGCCAGCAGCCCCGGGACAGGGGGCACTGAAGCTTTCTTT. It codes for CASSPGTGGTEAFF.

The chain joins TRBV28 to TRBJ1-2; 10 bases fit TRBD1. The CDR3 is 15 amino acids. Trimming cost V 3 bases and J 4 bases; bases outside gene matches: 5. CDR1 and CDR2 (germline): MDHEN, SYDVKM. The CDR3 DNA reads as TGTGCCAGCAGTTTGGACAGGGGGACAATCTATGGCTACACCTTC. Translation gives CASSLDRGTIYGYTF.

The chain combines TRBV3-1 (or the pseudogene TRBV3-2) with TRBJ2-2; 11 nucleotides match TRBD2. The CDR3 covers 16 residues. Germline CDR1 is LGHDT and CDR2 is YNNKEL (reference sequence). V trimming: 1 base; J trimming: 6 bases; junction bases outside the gene matches: 4. The DNA for the CDR3 is TGTGCCAGCAGCCAAGGAGGGACTAGCGGATCCGGGGAGCTGTTTTTT. Amino acid sequence: CASSQGGTSGSGELFF.

V usage is TRBV5-1 and J usage is TRBJ2-1, with 8 bases that match TRBD2. From germline, CDR1 is SGHRS and CDR2 YFSETQ. This CDR3 comprises 15 residues. Trimming took 6 bases from V and 6 from J; bases not matched to a gene: 11. CDR3 region: CASTQGAGDSNEQFF. The CDR3, as DNA: TGCGCCAGCACCCAAGGAGCGGGAGATTCCAATGAGCAGTTCTTC.

This chain joins TRBV7-9 and TRBJ2-1, with 8 positions matching TRBD2. Germline values: CDR1 SEHNR, CDR2 FQNEAQ (reference sequence). V lost 4 bases, J lost 1 base, and 6 bases stayed unmatched. The CDR3 consists of 16 residues. The CDR3 sequence: CASSSREGTSYNEQFF. CDR3 DNA: TGTGCCAGCAGCTCTCGGGAGGGCACGTCCTACAATGAGCAGTTCTTC. Together with reference TRBV7-9 and TRBJ2-1, the CDR3 gives the full variable domain: DTGVSQNPRHKITKRGQNVTFRCDPISEHNRLYWYRQTLGQGPEFLTYFQNEAQLEKSRLLSDRFSAERPKGSFSTLEIQRTEQGDSAMYLCASSSREGTSYNEQFFGPGTRLTVL.

This chain links TRBV6-1 with TRBJ1-6; no reliable D call. The CDR3 consists of 15 residues. Trimming removed 3 bases from V and 5 bases from J, with 11 bases in between. Germline CDR1 reads MNHNS; CDR2 reads SASEGT. The CDR3 nucleotides read TGTGCCAGCAGTGAGACTGAAGTAAATAATTCACCCCTCCACTTT. It yields the protein CASSETEVNNSPLHF.

This chain links TRBV7-3 with TRBJ2-1, with 7 bases fitting TRBD1. Germline V lookup: CDR1 SGHTA, CDR2 FQGTGA. J gave up 0 bases and V 0 bases, and 2 bases lay outside the gene matches. The CDR3 is 16 amino acids. The CDR3 spells CASSLTGQSSYNEQFF. The CDR3 DNA reads TGTGCCAGCAGCTTAACGGGACAGAGCTCCTACAATGAGCAGTTCTTC. Full variable domain (missing parts from reference TRBV7-3 and TRBJ2-1): GAGVSQTPSNKVTEKGKYVELRCDPISGHTALYWYRQSLGQGPEFLIYFQGTGAADDSGLPNDRFFAVRPEGSVSTLKIQRTERGDSAVYLCASSLTGQSSYNEQFFGPGTRLTVL.

The chain combines TRBV2 with TRBJ2-7; TRBD2 is a possible D gene (6 bases). Trimming left V 1 base short and J 2 bases short, with 9 bases between. This CDR3 is built from 14 residues. The V gene's germline CDR1 is SNHLY and CDR2 FYNNEI. CDR3: CASSEGLVPYEQYF. The CDR3 coding sequence is TGTGCCAGCAGTGAAGGACTAGTTCCCTACGAGCAGTACTTC.